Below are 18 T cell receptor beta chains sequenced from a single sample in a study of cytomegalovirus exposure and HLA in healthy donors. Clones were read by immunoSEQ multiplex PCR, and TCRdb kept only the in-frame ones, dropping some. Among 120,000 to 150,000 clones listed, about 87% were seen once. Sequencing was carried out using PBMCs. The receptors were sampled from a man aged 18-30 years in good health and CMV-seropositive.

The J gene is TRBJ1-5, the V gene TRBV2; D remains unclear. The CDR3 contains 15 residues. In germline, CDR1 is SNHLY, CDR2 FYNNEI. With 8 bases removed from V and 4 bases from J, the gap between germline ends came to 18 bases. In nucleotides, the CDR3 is TGTGCCAGCGGGCGGACTGGGCTTGAAAATCAGCCCCAGCATTTT. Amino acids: CASGRTGLENQPQHF.

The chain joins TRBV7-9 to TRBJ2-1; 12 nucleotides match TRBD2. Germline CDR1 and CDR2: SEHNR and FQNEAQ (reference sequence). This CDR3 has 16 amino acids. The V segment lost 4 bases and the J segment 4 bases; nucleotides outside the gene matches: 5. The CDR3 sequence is CASSSRGLAGYNEQFF. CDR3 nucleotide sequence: TGTGCCAGCAGCTCAAGAGGACTAGCGGGATACAATGAGCAGTTCTTC.

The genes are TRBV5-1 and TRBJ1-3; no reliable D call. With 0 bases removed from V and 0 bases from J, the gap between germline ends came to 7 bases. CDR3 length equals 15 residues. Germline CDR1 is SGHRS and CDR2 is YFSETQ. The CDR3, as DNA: TGCGCCAGCAGCTTGGGGCCGTTCTCTGGAAACACCATATATTTT. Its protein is CASSLGPFSGNTIYF.

DNA for the CDR3: TGTGCCAGCGGACTAGCGGGAGCCTACAATGAGCAGTTCTTC. Translation gives CASGLAGAYNEQFF. This sequence joins TRBV2 and TRBJ2-1, with 13 positions matching TRBD2. Looked up from germline, CDR1 is SNHLY and CDR2 is FYNNEI. Unmatched junction bases numbered 0, after V lost 8 bases and J lost 2 bases. CDR3 length: 14 residues.

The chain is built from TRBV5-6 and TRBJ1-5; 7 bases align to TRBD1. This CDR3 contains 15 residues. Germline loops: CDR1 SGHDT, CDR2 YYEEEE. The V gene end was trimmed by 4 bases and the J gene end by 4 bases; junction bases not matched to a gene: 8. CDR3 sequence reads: CASSITGAGNQPQHF. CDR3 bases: TGTGCCAGCAGCATAACAGGGGCAGGAAATCAGCCCCAGCATTTT.

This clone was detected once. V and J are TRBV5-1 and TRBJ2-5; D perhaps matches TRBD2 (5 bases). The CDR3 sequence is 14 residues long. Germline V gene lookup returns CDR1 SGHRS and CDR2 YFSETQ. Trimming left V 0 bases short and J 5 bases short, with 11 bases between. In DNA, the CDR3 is TGCGCCAGCAGCTTGGCCGCGAGGGCCGAGACCCAGTACTTC. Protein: CASSLAARAETQYF.

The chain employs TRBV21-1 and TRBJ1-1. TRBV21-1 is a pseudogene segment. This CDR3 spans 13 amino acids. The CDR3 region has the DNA TGTGCCAGCGGCGGCCCTAAAGACACTGAAGCTTTCTTT. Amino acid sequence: CASGGPKDTEAFF.

CDR3 DNA sequence: TGTGCCAGCAGTGAGAGTTCCGGGACAGGGGCCTATGGCTACACCTTC. As protein: CASSESSGTGAYGYTF. This chain connects TRBV28 to TRBJ1-2, with 10 bases matching TRBD1. The length of the CDR3 is 16 residues. The V and J ends lost 5 bases and 4 bases, in that order; junction bases with no gene match: 10. The V gene's germline CDR1 is MDHEN and CDR2 SYDVKM.

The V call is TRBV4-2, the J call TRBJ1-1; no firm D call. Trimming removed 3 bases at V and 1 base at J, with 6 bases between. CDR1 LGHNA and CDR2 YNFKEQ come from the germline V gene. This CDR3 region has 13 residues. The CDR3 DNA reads TGTGCCAGCAGCCAGGGGAGGAACACTGAAGCTTTCTTT. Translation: CASSQGRNTEAFF.

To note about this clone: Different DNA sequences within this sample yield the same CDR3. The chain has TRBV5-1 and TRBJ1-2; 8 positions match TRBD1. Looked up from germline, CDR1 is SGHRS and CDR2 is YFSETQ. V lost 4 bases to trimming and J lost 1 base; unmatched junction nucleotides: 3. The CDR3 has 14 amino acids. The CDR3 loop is CASSSGQGNYGYTF. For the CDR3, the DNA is TGCGCCAGCAGCAGCGGACAGGGTAACTATGGCTACACCTTC.

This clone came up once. The CDR3 DNA is TGCGCCAGCAGCCAAGGCGACAGGGGCAATCAGCCCCAGCATTTT. Amino acids: CASSQGDRGNQPQHF. The chain links TRBV4-1 to TRBJ1-5, with 7 positions matching TRBD1. Unmatched junction bases numbered 2, after V lost 1 base and J lost 2 bases. The CDR3 has 15 amino acids. Germline CDR1 is MGHRA and CDR2 is YSYEKL.

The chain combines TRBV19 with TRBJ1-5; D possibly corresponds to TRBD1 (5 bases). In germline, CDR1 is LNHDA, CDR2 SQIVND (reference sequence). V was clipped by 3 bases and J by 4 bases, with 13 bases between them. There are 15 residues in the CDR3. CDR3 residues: CASSIPAGINQPQHF. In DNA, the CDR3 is TGTGCCAGTAGTATCCCGGCAGGGATTAATCAGCCCCAGCATTTT.

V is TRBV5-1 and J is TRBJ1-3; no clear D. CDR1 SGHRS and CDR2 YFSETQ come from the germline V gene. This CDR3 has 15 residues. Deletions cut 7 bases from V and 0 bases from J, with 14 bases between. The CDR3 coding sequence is TGCGCCAGCCGAATAGACGGGAGCTCTGGAAACACCATATATTTT. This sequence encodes CASRIDGSSGNTIYF.

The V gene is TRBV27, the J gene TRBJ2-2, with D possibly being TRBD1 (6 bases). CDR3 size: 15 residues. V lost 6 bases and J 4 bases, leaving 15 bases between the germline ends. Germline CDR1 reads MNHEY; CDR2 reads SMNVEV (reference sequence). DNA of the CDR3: TGTGCCAGCAGCCCGACAGGAGTGAGCACCGGGGAGCTGTTTTTT. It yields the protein CASSPTGVSTGELFF.

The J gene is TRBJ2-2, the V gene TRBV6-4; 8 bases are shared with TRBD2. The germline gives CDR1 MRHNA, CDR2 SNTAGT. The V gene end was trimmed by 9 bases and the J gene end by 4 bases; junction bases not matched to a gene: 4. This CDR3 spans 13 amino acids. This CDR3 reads CASSSGSTGELFF. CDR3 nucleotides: TGTGCCAGTAGCAGCGGGAGCACCGGGGAGCTGTTTTTT.

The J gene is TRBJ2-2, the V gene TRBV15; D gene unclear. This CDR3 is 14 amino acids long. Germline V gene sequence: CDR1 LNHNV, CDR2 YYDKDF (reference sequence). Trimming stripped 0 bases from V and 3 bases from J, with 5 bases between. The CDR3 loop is CATSRDLDTGELFF. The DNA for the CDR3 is TGTGCCACCAGCAGAGACCTAGACACCGGGGAGCTGTTTTTT.

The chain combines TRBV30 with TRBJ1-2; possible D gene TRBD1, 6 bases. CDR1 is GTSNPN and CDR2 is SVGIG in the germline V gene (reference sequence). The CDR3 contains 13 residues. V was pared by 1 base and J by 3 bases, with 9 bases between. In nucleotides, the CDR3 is TGTGCCTGGAGTGCCACAGGGCACTATGGCTACACCTTC. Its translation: CAWSATGHYGYTF.

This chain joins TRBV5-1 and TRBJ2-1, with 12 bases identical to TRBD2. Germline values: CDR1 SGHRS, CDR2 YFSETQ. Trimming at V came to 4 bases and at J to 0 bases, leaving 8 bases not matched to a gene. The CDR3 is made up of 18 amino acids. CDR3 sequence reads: CASSPTSGRMSSYNEQFF. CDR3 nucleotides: TGCGCCAGCAGCCCGACTAGCGGGAGAATGAGCTCCTACAATGAGCAGTTCTTC.